This is a list of T cell receptor beta chains from one sample in a study of shared clonotypes between healthy human individuals. Method: immunoSEQ multiplex PCR; TCRdb's copy keeps in-frame clones and lacks some. The sample has over a million clones, approximately 70% seen once. Material for sequencing was memory CD4+ T cells sorted from blood. These receptors all stem from a young man in good health. Each CDR3 is given with its conserved first and last residue. Each record gives: V gene, J gene, D gene, clone size, CDR3 protein, CDR3 DNA. A D gene is named only where the DNA matches it firmly. Clone size is not always given. Where it is, it says once, few, many or a class for expanded clones.

>TRBV29-1|TRBJ1-1|-|few
CSVARDGGTEAFF
TGCAGCGTTGCGAGGGACGGAGGGACTGAAGCTTTCTTT
>TRBV27|TRBJ2-7|TRBD1|-
CASSYNRGPYEQYF
TGTGCCAGCAGTTACAACAGGGGTCCCTACGAGCAGTACTTC
>TRBV6-5|TRBJ2-1|-|-
CASSWYNEQFF
TGTGCCAGCAGTTGGTACAATGAGCAGTTCTTC
>TRBV6-5|TRBJ1-1|TRBD1|once
CASSYSPDRGITEAFF
TGTGCCAGCAGTTACTCTCCGGACAGGGGTATCACTGAAGCTTTCTTT
>TRBV5-5|TRBJ1-2|-|once
CASSRDQNYGYTF
TGTGCCAGCAGTCGGGACCAGAACTATGGCTACACCTTC
>TRBV30|TRBJ1-3|-|-
CAWSSYIGNTIYF
TGTGCCTGGAGTTCGTATATTGGAAACACCATATATTTT
>TRBV6-1|TRBJ2-5|TRBD2|-
CATLTGGDPQETQYF
TGTGCCACCTTAACGGGGGGGGACCCACAAGAGACCCAGTACTTC
>TRBV18|TRBJ1-6|TRBD1|-
CASSTGQGGSPLHF
TGTGCCAGCTCTACAGGACAGGGCGGTTCACCCCTCCACTTT
>TRBV19|TRBJ1-1|TRBD1|few
CASDRVGTEAFF
TGTGCCAGCGACAGGGTGGGCACTGAAGCTTTCTTT
>TRBV2|TRBJ2-3|TRBD2|-
CASTRLAGDLTDTQYF
TGTGCCAGCACCAGACTAGCGGGGGACCTCACAGATACGCAGTATTTT
>TRBV7-2|TRBJ2-7|TRBD2|-
CASSLRTSGKSYEQYF
TGTGCCAGCAGCTTACGGACTAGCGGGAAGTCCTACGAGCAGTACTTC
>TRBV9|TRBJ1-6|-|-
CASSLLSYNSPLHF
TGTGCCAGCAGCCTGCTTTCCTATAATTCACCCCTCCACTTT
>TRBV6-1|TRBJ2-7|TRBD1|-
CATNTSPGGYEQYF
TGTGCCACCAATACAAGCCCAGGGGGCTACGAGCAGTACTTC
>TRBV11-2|TRBJ2-5|-|-
CASSFSGSQETQYF
TGTGCCAGCAGCTTTAGCGGAAGCCAAGAGACCCAGTACTTC
>TRBV5-1|TRBJ1-4|-|-
CASSLAWPPSATNEKLFF
TGCGCCAGCAGCTTGGCGTGGCCCCCTTCCGCAACTAATGAAAAACTGTTTTTT
>TRBV2|TRBJ2-7|-|-
CASSGEGAYEQYF
TGTGCCAGCAGTGGGGAGGGGGCCTACGAGCAGTACTTC
>TRBV5-6|TRBJ1-5|-|-
CASSLDREQPQHF
TGTGCCAGCAGCTTGGACAGGGAACAGCCCCAGCATTTT
>TRBV5-1|TRBJ2-2|TRBD1|-
CASSLNRQGRTGELFF
TGCGCCAGCAGCTTGAATAGACAGGGGCGAACCGGGGAGCTGTTTTTT
>TRBV6-5|TRBJ1-5|-|-
CASGWDQPQHF
TGTGCCAGTGGGTGGGATCAGCCCCAGCATTTT
>TRBV7-9|TRBJ2-3|-|-
CASTLTLGGATDTQYF
TGTGCCAGCACCCTTACGTTGGGGGGGGCCACAGATACGCAGTATTTT
>TRBV6-1|TRBJ2-2|TRBD2|-
CASSQAGAIAGELFF
TGTGCCAGCAGCCAAGCGGGAGCGATCGCCGGGGAGCTGTTTTTT
>TRBV16|TRBJ1-4|-|-
CASRGIFGKDRDNEKLFF
TGTGCCAGCCGTGGAATCTTTGGTAAGGACCGAGATAATGAAAAACTGTTTTTT
>TRBV19|TRBJ1-6|-|few
CASSYREAGSPLHF
TGTGCCAGTAGTTACAGGGAGGCCGGCTCACCCCTCCACTTT
>TRBV7-2|TRBJ2-7|-|-
CASSSQAYEQYF
TGTGCCAGCAGCTCACAAGCCTACGAGCAGTACTTC
>TRBV9|TRBJ1-2|TRBD1|-
CASSVTGTGVYGYTF
TGTGCCAGCAGCGTCACCGGGACAGGGGTTTATGGCTACACCTTC
>TRBV19|TRBJ2-7|TRBD2|few
CASSKWTSETYEQYF
TGTGCCAGTTCGAAATGGACTAGCGAGACCTACGAGCAGTACTTC
>TRBV6-6|TRBJ1-1|TRBD1|-
CASSVTGQGNTEAFF
TGTGCCAGCAGTGTAACGGGACAGGGGAACACTGAAGCTTTCTTT
>TRBV12-2|TRBJ2-3|-|-
CASRLGGNADTQYF
TGTGCAAGTCGCTTAGGGGGGAACGCAGATACGCAGTATTTT
>TRBV25-1|TRBJ2-7|-|-
CASSRGVGYEQYF
TGTGCCAGCAGTCGGGGAGTGGGCTACGAGCAGTACTTC
>TRBV11-2|TRBJ2-5|-|-
CASSLGRETQYF
TGTGCCAGCAGCTTAGGGAGAGAGACCCAGTACTTC
>TRBV5-4|TRBJ1-2|TRBD1|-
CASSLKQGAYGYTF
TGTGCCAGCAGCCTTAAACAGGGGGCCTATGGCTACACCTTC
>TRBV5-6|TRBJ2-1|-|-
CASSPGDRGAYNEQFF
TGTGCCAGCAGCCCGGGGGACCGCGGCGCCTACAATGAGCAGTTCTTC
>TRBV5-4|TRBJ1-1|-|-
CASSLGAGDTEAFF
TGTGCCAGCAGCTTGGGCGCAGGGGACACTGAAGCTTTCTTT
>TRBV9|TRBJ2-1|-|-
CASSVLTNNEQFF
TGTGCCAGCAGCGTACTAACTAACAATGAGCAGTTCTTC